A single T cell receptor beta chain is shown here with its context. Its target is not known. Repertoires were generated with immunoSEQ multiplex PCR, while TCRdb's copy carries only in-frame clones and drops some. The sample includes about 130,000 clones, approximately 80% of them seen just once. Germline V gene sequence: CDR1 MGHDK, CDR2 SYGVNS. The CDR3 has 14 residues. V trimming: 4 bases; J trimming: 5 bases; junction bases outside the gene matches: 8. This record comes from a study of cytomegalovirus exposure and HLA in healthy donors. Study as a whole: It was reported in a later analysis that the same platform had been used for the 100 to 150 validation repertoires as for the 666 first-cohort repertoires. Study-wide points: The study listed under 200 cytomegalovirus-associated TCR beta chains. Rare sequences made up most TCRs, while some public TCRs were found in many donors.

The TCR was taken from a man in his thirties or forties in good health and CMV-seropositive. Sequencing was performed on PBMCs. The V gene is TRBV25-1, the J gene TRBJ2-7; 7 bases fit TRBD2. DNA of the CDR3: TGTGCCAGCAGTGGGCTCGGGGGGTCGGACGAGCAGTACTTC. Translating it yields CASSGLGGSDEQYF.